This TCR beta chain was sequenced for a study of OX40 agonist ivuxolimab in advanced cancers. Regarding the study as a whole: The specificity for antigen of the expanded peripheral T cells was not determined. Among the nonresponders, some also had low normalized T-cell clonal expansion. Expansion of clones was among the lowest in partial responders at 0.1-3.0 mg/kg. CD8+ T cells were the subset that, on average, had more expanded clones than CD4+.

Only in-frame clones appear in the TCRdb table, and some are missing; sequencing was by immunoSEQ multiplex PCR. Altogether around 60,000 clones are present, roughly 90% being singletons, with the ten largest covering around 2.8%. Details on this clone: Its antigen is unknown.

The CDR3 is 15 residues long. Germline V lookup: CDR1 GTSNPN, CDR2 SVGIG (reference sequence). Trimming stripped 4 bases from V and 1 base from J, with 13 bases between. J is TRBJ2-2 and V is TRBV30, with unresolved D. The receptor was isolated from an adult with an advanced solid tumor such as melanoma, head and neck, liver or kidney cancer. Material: CD4+ or CD8+ T cells sorted from blood, obtained in a trial of the OX40 agonist ivuxolimab. Here the CDR3 reads CAWTLKSGNTGELFF. DNA for the CDR3: TGTGCCTGGACCCTAAAGTCGGGGAACACCGGGGAGCTGTTTTTT. The full variable domain, with the rest looked up from reference TRBV30 and TRBJ2-2, is SQTIHQWPATLVQPVGSPLSLECTVEGTSNPNLYWYRQAAGRGLQLLFYSVGIGQISSEVPQNLSASRPQDRQFILSSKKLLLSDSGFYLCAWTLKSGNTGELFFGEGSRLTVL.